This T cell receptor beta chain was sequenced during a study of monozygotic twins with inflammatory bowel disease (dated by TCRdb to between 2017 and 2020). About the study as a whole: The full study comprised some 30 monozygotic twin pairs: nine German pairs (four IBD-concordant, five IBD-discordant) and 19 IBD-discordant Danish pairs. The search for disease-associated traits relied mainly on comparing IBD patients with their genetically identical healthy co-twins within discordant pairs. Each individual had, on average, about 151 000 unique TCRalpha sequences and 181 000 unique TCRbeta sequences available for analysis. What the research found in general, with its limitations: The analysis was unable to tell apart different T cell subtypes. TCRbeta repertoire diversity, by inverse Simpson index, was decreased in IBD patients compared with their healthy co-twins. Concordant and discordant twins showed no difference in repertoire similarity, possibly because of limited statistical power. IBD patients shared fewer clonotypes with other individuals than healthy twins did, most markedly in patients showing signs of disease activity. No single strong signal or clonotype linked to IBD turned up in the results, so the idea that one exists was not supported. Background noise and inter-individual variability may have been introduced into the repertoires by the differing immunosuppressive treatments among patients.

The library was generated by 5' RACE. For each TCR library, approximately 4,000 ng of total RNA was used. cDNA was synthesized with SMARTScribe reverse transcriptase in eight separate reactions per sample. During cDNA synthesis, template switching introduced unique molecular identifiers that contained a 6-nucleotide sample barcode. Amplification of TCRalpha and TCRbeta cDNA involved two nested PCRs of 16 and 9 cycles, and each PCR was followed by bead purification. Before amplification, the cDNA was treated with uracil DNA-glycosylase and purified using the QIAquick PCR purification kit. In the second PCR, Illumina TruSeq-compatible adapters and sample-specific barcodes were added. TapeStation and Qubit were used to check library quality and concentration, and 4 to 6.5 ng of each library went into the pool. Sequencing of the pooled libraries was done on an Illumina HiSeq2500 single-index Rapid Run using custom sequencing primers and 2 x 100 bp reads. In the original analysis: MiGEC version 1.2.6 was used for UMI-based consensus assembly, which corrected PCR and sequencing errors. V(D)J alignment, clonotype assembly and CDR3 extraction were performed with MiXCR version 2.1.1. Gene usage, clonotype sharing and MAIT/NKT TCR abundance were normalised by analysing the top 1000, 10 000 and 20 000 clonotypes per sample. After downsampling to 27 000 UMIs, diversity was calculated as the inverse Simpson index using the vegan R package. Paired Mann-Whitney U tests were applied to discordant twin pairs, with Benjamini-Hochberg correction for multiple testing. TCRdb reprocessed the reads, and each CDR3 protein sequence is entered once, without DNA. The authors' filters were not applied to this entry. The sample table includes approximately 150,000 distinct CDR3 sequences. The ten largest clones capture roughly 2.3% of the sample.

Via the germline V gene, CDR1 is LGHNT and CDR2 FRNRAP. Spanning cysteine to phenylalanine, the CDR3 consists of 14 amino acids. Nucleotide data are not available. Comments on this clonotype: Its antigen remains unidentified.

From each donor, a roughly 2.6 ml peripheral blood sample was collected into PAXgene tubes and stored at -80 degrees C. Without T cell sorting, total RNA was isolated from whole blood using the PAXgene blood miRNA kit on an automated QIAcube. Peripheral blood from monozygotic twin pairs concordant or discordant for inflammatory bowel disease was subjected to deep TCRalpha and TCRbeta repertoire profiling with unique molecular barcoding. Smoking habits were recorded for all twin pairs, and individuals were classified as current, former or never smokers. The chain was built from TRBV12-5 and TRBJ2-2; TCRdb returns TRBD1, unconfirmable since there is no DNA. The sequenced sample consisted of blood. This clonotype originated in a human donor with ulcerative colitis or Crohn's disease, or a healthy co-twin of an affected twin (not recorded which). The CDR3 reads as follows: CASGLTGANGELFF.